This T cell receptor beta chain was recovered during a study of blood T cells in healthy people across ages. As for the study in general: When template switching was applied, about one barcoded beta molecule was captured per two T cells. General study points: Versus aged donors, long-lived donors had higher diversity and more naive CD4+ cells.

This clonotype has a count of ten or more. Antigen: not known. This CDR3 has 14 residues. The J segment lost 2 bases and the V segment lost 2 bases, leaving 3 bases of the junction unmatched. Germline V lookup: CDR1 MNHEY, CDR2 SMNVEV (reference sequence). A second PCR of roughly 7 to 11 cycles used a sample-barcoded 5' primer and a J-beta primer mix. Each CDR3 protein gets one entry after TCRdb re-called the 5' RACE reads with MiXCR. Of roughly 560,000 distinct CDR3 sequences listed, about 25% are singletons. These data also formed part of another study, on T cells of mothers and their children. According to that study: A few healthy Caucasian mothers and their six children donated.

The TCR comes from a boy younger than 18 in good health. Sequencing input: blood. The chain recombines TRBV27 with TRBJ2-7, with TRBD1 matching 7 bases. The CDR3 spells CASSLTQGTYEQYF. CDR3 nucleotide sequence: TGTGCCAGCAGTTTAACACAGGGGACCTACGAGCAGTACTTC.